Each of the 18 T cell receptor beta chains below was sequenced from the same sample in a study of blood T cell repertoires in COVID-19 (dated by TCRdb to the early 2020s). To prepare the library, the immunoSEQ multiplex PCR assay was applied. In TCRdb, the immuneACCESS table is reduced to in-frame sequences with V and J assigned. These tables do not hold every clone; where another copy was compared, an unresolved V gene accounts for under half, and the others remain unexplained. Within this sample are 300,000 to 350,000 clones, with approximately 85% of them counted one time only. Under 2.5% of the sample goes to the ten largest clones. Sequencing input: PBMCs or T cells enriched from blood (not recorded which). The receptors stem from a man between 25 and 39 years old who had recovered from COVID-19.

This clone was detected only a few times. The J gene is TRBJ2-2, the V gene TRBV9, with no clear D. The CDR3 is 14 amino acids. Germline V CDR1 and CDR2: SGDLS, YYNGEE. Trimming removed 0 bases at V and 6 bases at J, with 9 bases between. The CDR3 coding sequence is TGTGCCAGCAGCGTAGCCGAGGTTGCCGGGGAGCTGTTTTTT. Its translation: CASSVAEVAGELFF.

This clone occurred once. J is TRBJ1-2 and V is TRBV15; 7 nucleotides align to TRBD1. Germline V lookup: CDR1 LNHNV, CDR2 YYDKDF (reference sequence). CDR3 length: 15 residues. V lost 2 bases to trimming and J lost 1 base; unmatched junction nucleotides: 4. CDR3 residues: CATSRRTGYNYGYTF. DNA for the CDR3: TGTGCCACCAGCAGACGGACAGGCTATAACTATGGCTACACCTTC. Drawing the rest from reference TRBV15 and TRBJ1-2, the complete variable domain is DAMVIQNPRYQVTQFGKPVTLSCSQTLNHNVMYWYQQKSSQAPKLLFHYYDKDFNNEADTPDNFQSRRPNTSFCFLDIRSPGLGDTAMYLCATSRRTGYNYGYTFGSGTRLTVV.

This clone occurred a few times. The chain uses TRBV30 and TRBJ1-2; maybe TRBD1 (6 bases). The CDR3 loop spans 15 amino acids. CDR1 is GTSNPN, CDR2 SVGIG, per germline (reference sequence). Trimming took off 5 bases at V and 0 bases at J, with 16 bases between the two ends. For the CDR3, the DNA is TGTGCCTGGGGTTTTAGGGGGATGCCTAACTATGGCTACACCTTC. It translates to CAWGFRGMPNYGYTF.

The rearrangement links TRBV10-2 to TRBJ1-1; perhaps TRBD1 as D (5 bases). V was pared by 6 bases and J by 2 bases, with 10 bases between. This CDR3 spans 13 amino acids. The germline CDR1 and CDR2 sequences are WSHSY and SAAADI. The CDR3 spells CASRQTVNTEAFF. The CDR3 nucleotides read TGCGCCAGCAGACAGACAGTAAACACTGAAGCTTTCTTT.

The gene calls are TRBV18 and TRBJ1-6; 9 nucleotides align to TRBD1. Germline assignment: CDR1 KGHSH and CDR2 LQKENI. The ends lost 3 bases at V and 8 bases at J; junction bases unmatched: 11. The CDR3 is made up of 17 amino acids. The CDR3 sequence is CASSPRTGQGYDSPLHF. The CDR3, as DNA: TGTGCCAGCTCACCTAGAACGGGACAGGGTTACGATTCACCCCTCCACTTT.

The genes are TRBV12-2 and TRBJ2-2; the table's D call TRBD1 went unverified against the DNA. TRBV12-2 is a pseudogene. The CDR3 has 17 residues. The CDR3, as DNA: TGTGCAAGTCGCTCGACAGGCTTGACAGGGAACACCGGGGAGCTGTTTTTT. Its protein is CASRSTGLTGNTGELFF.

This clone has just a few counts. The CDR3 region is CASSARQGGLDEQYF. CDR3 DNA: TGTGCCAGCAGCGCCCGACAGGGGGGGTTGGACGAGCAGTACTTC. The chain combines TRBV9 with TRBJ2-7; 9 nucleotides match TRBD1. The CDR3 sequence is 15 residues long. J gave up 5 bases and V 3 bases, and 9 bases lay outside the gene matches. Germline V CDR1 and CDR2: SGDLS, YYNGEE.

This clone was seen only once. One junction end does not reproduce the germline sequence, and a read error may be involved. V is TRBV7-7 and J is TRBJ2-2; D is perhaps TRBD2 (5 bases). Germline V CDR1 and CDR2: SSHAT, FNYEAQ (reference sequence). The CDR3 runs to 14 residues. The CDR3 DNA reads TGTGCTAGCAGCCTTACCCCGGGAATCGGGGAGCTGTTTTTT. This encodes CASSLTPGIGELFF. Using reference TRBV7-7 and TRBJ2-2 for the parts outside the CDR3, the full variable domain is GAGVSQSPRYKVTKRGQDVTLRCDPISSHATLYWYQQALGQGPEFLTYFNYEAQPDKSGLPSDRFSAERPEGSISTLTIQRTEQRDSAMYRCASSLTPGIGELFFGEGSRLTVL.

J is TRBJ2-3 and V is TRBV19; 12 bases map to TRBD2. V was clipped by 8 bases and J by 4 bases; unmatched bases: 1. The CDR3 is 13 residues long. Germline V gene data show CDR1 as LNHDA and CDR2 as SQIVND (reference sequence). This chain's CDR3 is CASRTSGADTQYF. The DNA for the CDR3 is TGTGCCAGTCGGACTAGCGGGGCAGATACGCAGTATTTT.

Many counts were recorded for this clone. This sequence joins TRBV30 and TRBJ1-3; D uncertain. The germline CDR1 and CDR2 sequences are GTSNPN and SVGIG (reference sequence). This CDR3 spans 15 amino acids. Trimming left V 2 bases short and J 1 base short, with 12 bases between. CDR3 in DNA: TGTGCCTGGAGTCGGGGTACCCCTTCTGGAAACACCATATATTTT. It is translated as CAWSRGTPSGNTIYF. The whole variable domain, remainder taken from reference TRBV30 and TRBJ1-3, is SQTIHQWPATLVQPVGSPLSLECTVEGTSNPNLYWYRQAAGRGLQLLFYSVGIGQISSEVPQNLSASRPQDRQFILSSKKLLLSDSGFYLCAWSRGTPSGNTIYFGEGSWLTVV.

The rearrangement uses TRBV3-1 (or the pseudogene TRBV3-2) and TRBJ1-3, with 9 bases aligning to TRBD1. Per germline, CDR1 LGHDT and CDR2 YNNKEL (reference sequence). Germline trimming cut 1 base from V and 6 bases from J; bases unmatched to any gene: 4. The CDR3 spans 15 residues. CDR3 nucleotide sequence: TGTGCCAGCAGCCAAGCAGTACAGGGGGCAAACACCATATATTTT. Amino acid sequence: CASSQAVQGANTIYF.

In DNA, the CDR3 is TGTGCCAGCACCATCCGGTCCGTCACGGCTGAAGCTTTCTTT. Translating gives CASTIRSVTAEAFF. The genes are TRBV5-6 and TRBJ1-1; D is ambiguous. This CDR3 is built from 14 residues. The V gene lost 6 bases and the J gene lost 6 bases, with 18 bases spanning the gap. Germline values: CDR1 SGHDT, CDR2 YYEEEE.

The chain carries TRBV13 and TRBJ1-5; 10 bases map to TRBD1. CDR1 is PRHDT, CDR2 FYEKMQ, per germline (reference sequence). The CDR3 sequence is 17 residues long. V gave up 5 bases and J gave up 5 bases; unmatched junction bases: 12. As DNA, the CDR3 is TGTGCCAGCAGCGAGAGCGGGACAGGGGAGTTTGATCAGCCCCAGCATTTT. Residues: CASSESGTGEFDQPQHF.

This clone appeared a single time. CDR3 protein: CSASFAGIGGTQYF. The CDR3 nucleotides are TGCAGTGCTAGTTTTGCGGGGATAGGTGGTACGCAGTATTTT. The chain is built from TRBV20-1 and TRBJ2-3, with a weak D call TRBD2 (6 bases). The CDR3 totals 14 residues. V lost 3 bases, J lost 8 bases, and 18 bases lay in between. Per the germline V gene, CDR1 is DFQATT and CDR2 is SNEGSKA (reference sequence).

The genes are TRBV11-1 and TRBJ2-1, with 10 bases matching TRBD2. This CDR3 comprises 15 residues. Germline assignment: CDR1 SGHAT and CDR2 FQDESV (reference sequence). Trimming cost V 3 bases and J 6 bases; bases outside gene matches: 5. CDR3 coding DNA: TGTGCCAGCAGCTTCAGCGGGGGGGCCTCCAATGAGCAGTTCTTC. Residues: CASSFSGGASNEQFF. Full variable domain (outside the CDR3, taken from reference TRBV11-1 and TRBJ2-1): EAEVAQSPRYKITEKSQAVAFWCDPISGHATLYWYRQILGQGPELLVQFQDESVVDDSQLPKDRFSAERLKGVDSTLKIQPAELGDSAMYLCASSFSGGASNEQFFGPGTRLTVL.

The V and J genes are TRBV3-1 (or the pseudogene TRBV3-2) and TRBJ1-2; no reliable D call. In germline, CDR1 is LGHDT, CDR2 YNNKEL (reference sequence). This CDR3 contains 12 residues. Trimming left V 4 bases short and J 6 bases short, with 9 bases between. Here the CDR3 reads CASSPNRDGYTF. CDR3 nucleotide sequence: TGTGCCAGCAGCCCTAACCGGGATGGCTACACCTTC.

The chain uses TRBV3-1 (or the pseudogene TRBV3-2) and TRBJ2-1; 8 positions agree with TRBD2. V trimming: 4 bases; J trimming: 3 bases; junction bases outside the gene matches: 8. CDR1 is LGHDT and CDR2 is YNNKEL in the germline V gene (reference sequence). This CDR3 contains 16 residues. DNA for the CDR3: TGTGCCAGCAGCCTCCTCGGGGGGGGCAACTACAATGAGCAGTTCTTC. Translated, it gives CASSLLGGGNYNEQFF.

A note on this clone: In the same sample, other DNA sequences code for this CDR3. The chain uses TRBV19 and TRBJ2-7; TRBD1 agrees at 10 bases. With V trimmed by 5 bases and J by 1 base, 2 bases remained unmatched. The CDR3 runs to 14 residues. CDR1 and CDR2 from the germline V gene are LNHDA and SQIVND (reference sequence). CDR3 sequence: CASSSGQGSYEQYF. The CDR3 nucleotides are TGTGCCAGTAGTTCGGGACAGGGGTCCTACGAGCAGTACTTC.